The 2 T cell receptor beta chains given below trace back to one sample, sequenced in a study of T-cell reconstitution after alpha-beta-depleted transplantation in children. Unique molecular identifiers were used in preparing the TCRbeta library. TCRdb fed the PCR reads into MiXCR, producing one record per CDR3 protein. The table lists approximately 200,000 distinct CDR3 sequences, more than 14% of them singletons. The material sequenced was PBMCs from the stem cell graft donor, taken from the stem cell graft. The source of these receptors is a human donor who donated a stem cell graft to a child with acute lymphoblastic leukemia.

The table lists this clonotype with many counts. The V gene is TRBV27, the J gene TRBJ1-4; weak D call: TRBD1 (6 bases). This CDR3 is 13 amino acids long. Germline loops: CDR1 MNHEY, CDR2 SMNVEV (reference sequence). V was cut by 4 bases and J by 6 bases, with 9 bases left in between. CDR3 nucleotides: TGTGCCAGCAGTTACAGGGTGTATGAAAAACTGTTTTTT. Translating it yields CASSYRVYEKLFF.

The chain is built from TRBV12-3 or TRBV12-4 and TRBJ2-1, with 9 bases fitting TRBD1. V shed 5 bases and J 12 bases; nucleotides not matched to a gene: 11. The CDR3 has 14 residues. In DNA, the CDR3 is TGTGCCAGCAGTCTGGGTACGGAGGACAGGGGGCAGTTCTTC. It yields the protein CASSLGTEDRGQFF.